The sample holds many counts of the clone carrying this TCR beta chain. The antigen is not known. The sample belongs to a study of T cell repertoires in cytomegalovirus infection. Study in general: CMV infection plus the matching HLA type was flagged by public TCR beta signatures.

Study-level results: CMV carriers with the relevant HLA were identified by cumulative public TCR beta family frequency. CMV-specific TCR beta clonotypes restricted by HLA-C were the ones dominating the ex vivo response.

Each CDR3 protein gets one entry after TCRdb re-called the reads with MiXCR. The repertoire has under 150,000 distinct CDR3 sequences, roughly 9% of them found once; the top ten carry around 10%. In germline, CDR1 is MDHEN, CDR2 SYDVKM. The CDR3 has 15 residues. V was shortened by 7 bases and J by 2 bases, with 16 bases between the two germline ends. This TCR derives from a human donor in good health (CMV status not recorded). Some clones in this sample may be carry-over from other donors' samples. The gene calls are TRBV28 and TRBJ2-3; D may be TRBD2 (7 bases). Sequenced input: PBMCs. This chain's CDR3 is CASNWRGGITDTQYF. Written as DNA, the CDR3 is TGTGCCAGCAATTGGAGGGGGGGCATCACAGATACGCAGTATTTT.